This T cell receptor beta chain was observed in a study of CD4+ T cells in melanoma. General study results and limits: CD8+ T cell, macrophage and B cell function reportedly correlated with neoantigen-specific CD4+ T cells. Diverse differentiation states were reported for melanoma neoantigen-specific CD4+ T cells.

The table came from immunoSEQ multiplex PCR; TCRdb's copy has only in-frame clones and leaves some out. The repertoire holds about 50,000 clones, 80% to 90% seen once, with 12% in the top ten. Of note for this clone: The antigen is unknown.

This CDR3 has 17 residues. V was trimmed by 4 bases and J by 5 bases, leaving 19 bases between them. Germline CDR1 reads SGDLS; CDR2 reads YYNGEE. This rearrangement joins TRBV9 to TRBJ1-6; maybe TRBD1 (6 bases). What was sequenced was peripheral blood. The sequence was obtained from a human donor with melanoma. The CDR3 sequence is CASSRGGGRTDNSPLHF. CDR3 DNA sequence: TGTGCCAGCAGCCGGGGAGGGGGGCGGACAGATAATTCACCCCTCCACTTT.